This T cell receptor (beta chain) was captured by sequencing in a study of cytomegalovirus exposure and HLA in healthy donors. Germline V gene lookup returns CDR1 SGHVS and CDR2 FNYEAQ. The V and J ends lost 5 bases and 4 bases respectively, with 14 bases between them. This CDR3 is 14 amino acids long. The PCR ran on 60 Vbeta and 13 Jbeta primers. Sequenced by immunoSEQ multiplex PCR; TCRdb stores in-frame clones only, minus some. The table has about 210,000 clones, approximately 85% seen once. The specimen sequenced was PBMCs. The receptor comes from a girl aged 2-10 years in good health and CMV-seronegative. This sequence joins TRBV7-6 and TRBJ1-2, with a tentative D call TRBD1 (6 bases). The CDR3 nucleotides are TGTGCCAGCAGCCCAGGGGAGGGGCCCTATGGCTACACCTTC. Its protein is CASSPGEGPYGYTF.